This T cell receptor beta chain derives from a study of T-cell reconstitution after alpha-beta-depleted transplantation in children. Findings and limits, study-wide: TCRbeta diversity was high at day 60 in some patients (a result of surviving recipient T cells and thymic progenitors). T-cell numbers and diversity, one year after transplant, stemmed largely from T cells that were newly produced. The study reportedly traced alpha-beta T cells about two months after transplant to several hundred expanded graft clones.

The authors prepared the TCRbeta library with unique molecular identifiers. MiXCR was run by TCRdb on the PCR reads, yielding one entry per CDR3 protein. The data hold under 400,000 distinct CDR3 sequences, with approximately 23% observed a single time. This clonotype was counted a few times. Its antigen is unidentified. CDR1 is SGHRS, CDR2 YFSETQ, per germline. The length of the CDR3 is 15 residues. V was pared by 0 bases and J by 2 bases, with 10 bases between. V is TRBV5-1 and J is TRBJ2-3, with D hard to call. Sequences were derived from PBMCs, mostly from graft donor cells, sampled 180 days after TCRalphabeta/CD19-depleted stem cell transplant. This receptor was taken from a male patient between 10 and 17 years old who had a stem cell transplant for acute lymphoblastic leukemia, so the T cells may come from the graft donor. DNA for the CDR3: TGCGCCAGCAGCTTGGGCGAGCCAATCACAGATACGCAGTATTTT. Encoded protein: CASSLGEPITDTQYF.